The following is a TCR beta chain sequence with its context. What it binds is unknown. Recruitment covered hyperthyroidism patients aged 18 to 65 whose new diagnosis was of under 2 months' duration. Patients were left out if they had other autoimmune diseases, uncontrolled infections, pregnancy or lactation. Investigators amplified TCR beta CDR3 regions from RNA transcripts. Following a first-round RT-PCR that used HTBI primers, a second-round multiplex PCR was carried out. TCRdb reprocessed the multiplex PCR reads via MiXCR and lists one record per CDR3 protein. In the table there are around 1.1 million distinct CDR3 sequences, roughly two fifths of which are singletons. V lost 8 bases and J 1 base, leaving 14 bases between the germline ends. Germline V gene data show CDR1 as LNHDA and CDR2 as SQIVND (reference sequence). The CDR3 consists of 14 residues. This sample was included in a study of Graves' ophthalmopathy and Graves' hyperthyroidism.

General observations from the study: Ophthalmopathy and stable hyperthyroidism were discriminated by a 13-signature model, with 87.88% sensitivity and about 76% specificity.

The chain has TRBV19 and TRBJ1-1; D may be TRBD1 (5 bases). Material: peripheral blood or thyroid tissue (not recorded which). This TCR derives from an adult man with Graves' hyperthyroidism. Here the CDR3 DNA reads TGTGCCAGTCCCCGCGGGGCTGGGAACACTGAAGCTTTCTTT. This translates into CASPRGAGNTEAFF.